The present TCR beta chain was sequenced within a study of long-term antiretroviral therapy in people with HIV. Whole-study results and caveats: The study found that diversity rose after ART but stayed below transplant donor controls. Before ART, certain clones expanded, and these dominated the repertoire at all time points.

A word on this clone: Its antigen is undetermined.

Germline V lookup: CDR1 GTSNPN, CDR2 SVGIG (reference sequence). The CDR3 loop spans 15 amino acids. Runs used v3.0 of the immunoSEQ assay and were done at survey level. A per-sample goal of about 40,000-55,000 T-cell genomes was targeted by sequencing. TCRdb's copy holds only in-frame clones and misses some; the assay was immunoSEQ multiplex PCR. The data show tens of thousands of clones, 80% to 90% seen once. J is TRBJ1-2 and V is TRBV30; weak D call: TRBD1 (5 bases). The receptor comes from a man in his fifties with HIV. The material was unsorted PBMCs, obtained 3 years after starting antiretroviral therapy. The DNA for the CDR3 is TGTGCGGAAAATCCGGGACTGACCCAGATAGATGGCTACACCTTC. This sequence encodes CAENPGLTQIDGYTF.